The clone carrying this T cell receptor (beta chain) was counted between two and nine times. The method was immunoSEQ multiplex PCR; TCRdb's version includes in-frame clones alone and lacks a portion of them. The sample includes about 69,000 clones, about nine tenths seen only once; the top ten take less than 6.5%. This specimen belongs to a study of blood T cell repertoires in COVID-19. Whole-study context: Nucleic acid was either cDNA or gDNA, and it came from T cells, B-cell-depleted T cells, or PBMCs.

CDR1 is SNHLY, CDR2 FYNNEI, per germline. CDR3 length: 14 residues. V was pared by 7 bases and J by 7 bases, with 14 bases between. Sequenced material: peripheral blood. The gene calls are TRBV2 and TRBJ1-6; weak D call: TRBD1 (6 bases). The receptor was derived from a woman aged 18-29 years with acute or convalescent COVID-19. The CDR3 is CASNRDLGNSPLHF. The DNA of the CDR3 is TGTGCCAGCAACAGGGACCTGGGGAATTCACCCCTCCACTTT.